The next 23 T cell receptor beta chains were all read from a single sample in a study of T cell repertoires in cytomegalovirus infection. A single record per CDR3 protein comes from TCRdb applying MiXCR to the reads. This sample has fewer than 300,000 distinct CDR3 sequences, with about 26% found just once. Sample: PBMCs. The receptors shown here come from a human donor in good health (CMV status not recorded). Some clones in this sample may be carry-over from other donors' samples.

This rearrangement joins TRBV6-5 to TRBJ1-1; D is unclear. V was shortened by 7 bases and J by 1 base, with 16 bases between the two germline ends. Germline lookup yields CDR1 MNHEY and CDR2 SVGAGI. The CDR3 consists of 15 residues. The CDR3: CASTHSSGPNTEAFF. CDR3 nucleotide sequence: TGTGCCAGCACCCACAGCTCGGGCCCGAACACTGAAGCTTTCTTT.

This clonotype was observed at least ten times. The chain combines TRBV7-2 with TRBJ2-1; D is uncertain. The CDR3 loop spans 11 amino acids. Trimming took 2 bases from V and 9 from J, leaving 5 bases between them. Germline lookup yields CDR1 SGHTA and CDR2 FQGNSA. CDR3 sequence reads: CASSLYTEQFF. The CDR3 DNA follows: TGTGCCAGCAGCTTATATACTGAGCAGTTCTTC.

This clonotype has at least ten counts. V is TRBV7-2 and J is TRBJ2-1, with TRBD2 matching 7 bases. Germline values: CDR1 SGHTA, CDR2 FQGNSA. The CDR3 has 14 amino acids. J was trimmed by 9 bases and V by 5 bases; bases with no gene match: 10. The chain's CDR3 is CASSAGREFSEQFF. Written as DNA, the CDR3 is TGTGCCAGCAGCGCGGGGCGGGAGTTCAGTGAGCAGTTCTTC.

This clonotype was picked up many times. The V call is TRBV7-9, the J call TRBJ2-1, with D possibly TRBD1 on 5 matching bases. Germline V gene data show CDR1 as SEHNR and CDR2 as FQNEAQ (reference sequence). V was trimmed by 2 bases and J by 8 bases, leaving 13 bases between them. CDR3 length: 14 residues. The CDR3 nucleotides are TGTGCCAGCAGCTTACGTGACAGTTTGCATGAGCAGTTCTTC. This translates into CASSLRDSLHEQFF.

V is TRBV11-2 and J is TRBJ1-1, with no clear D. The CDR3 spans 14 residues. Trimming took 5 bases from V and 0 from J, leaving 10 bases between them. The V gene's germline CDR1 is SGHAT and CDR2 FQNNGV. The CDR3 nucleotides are TGTGCCAGCAGCGTCCTTGGTATGAACACTGAAGCTTTCTTT. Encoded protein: CASSVLGMNTEAFF.

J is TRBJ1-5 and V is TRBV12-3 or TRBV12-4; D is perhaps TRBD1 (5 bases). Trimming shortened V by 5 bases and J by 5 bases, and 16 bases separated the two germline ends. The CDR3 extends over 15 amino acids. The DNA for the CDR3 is TGTGCCAGCAGTCTCCAGGGTAGAGGGGATCAGCCCCAGCATTTT. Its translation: CASSLQGRGDQPQHF.

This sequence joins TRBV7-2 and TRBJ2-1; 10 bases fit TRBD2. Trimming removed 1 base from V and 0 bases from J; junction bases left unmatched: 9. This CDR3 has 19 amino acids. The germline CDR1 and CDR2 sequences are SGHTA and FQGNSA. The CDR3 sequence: CASSLGTLAGESSYNEQFF. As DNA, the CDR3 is TGTGCCAGCAGCTTAGGGACCCTAGCGGGGGAAAGCTCCTACAATGAGCAGTTCTTC. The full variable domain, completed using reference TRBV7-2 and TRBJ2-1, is GAGVSQSPSNKVTEKGKDVELRCDPISGHTALYWYRQSLGQGLEFLIYFQGNSAPDKSGLPSDRFSAERTGGSVSTLTIQRTQQEDSAVYLCASSLGTLAGESSYNEQFFGPGTRLTVL.

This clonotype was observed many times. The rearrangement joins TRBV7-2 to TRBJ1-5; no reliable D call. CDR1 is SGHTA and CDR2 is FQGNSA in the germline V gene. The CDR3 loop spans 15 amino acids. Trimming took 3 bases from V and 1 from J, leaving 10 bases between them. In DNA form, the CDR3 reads TGTGCCAGCAGCTTCGATCTTTTAAGCAATCAGCCCCAGCATTTT. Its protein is CASSFDLLSNQPQHF.

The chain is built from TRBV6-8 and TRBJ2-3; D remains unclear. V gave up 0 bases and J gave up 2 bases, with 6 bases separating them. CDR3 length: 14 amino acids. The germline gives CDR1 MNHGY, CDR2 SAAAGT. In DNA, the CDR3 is TGTGCCAGCAGTTACTCGGAGTTCACAGATACGCAGTATTTT. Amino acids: CASSYSEFTDTQYF.

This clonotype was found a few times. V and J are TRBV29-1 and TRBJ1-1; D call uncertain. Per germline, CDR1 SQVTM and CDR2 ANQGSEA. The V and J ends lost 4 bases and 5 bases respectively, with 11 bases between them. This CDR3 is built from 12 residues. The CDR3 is CSVAHGGTEAFF. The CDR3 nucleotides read TGCAGCGTTGCCCACGGCGGGACTGAAGCTTTCTTT.

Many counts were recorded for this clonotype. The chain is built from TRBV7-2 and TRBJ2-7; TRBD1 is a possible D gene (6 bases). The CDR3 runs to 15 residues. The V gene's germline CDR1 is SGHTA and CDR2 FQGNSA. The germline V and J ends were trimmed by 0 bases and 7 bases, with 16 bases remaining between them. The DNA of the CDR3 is TGTGCCAGCAGCTTAGCGGGGGCAGGGCGTCGGGAGCAGTACTTC. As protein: CASSLAGAGRREQYF.

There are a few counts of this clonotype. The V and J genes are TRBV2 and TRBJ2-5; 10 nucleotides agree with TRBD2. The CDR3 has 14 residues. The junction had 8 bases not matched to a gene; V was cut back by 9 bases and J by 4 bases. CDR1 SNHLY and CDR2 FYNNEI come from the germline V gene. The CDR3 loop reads CARFQPSGGETQYF. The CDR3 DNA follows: TGTGCCAGATTCCAGCCTAGCGGGGGAGAGACCCAGTACTTC. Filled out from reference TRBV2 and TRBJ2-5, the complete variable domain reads EPEVTQTPSHQVTQMGQEVILRCVPISNHLYFYWYRQILGQKVEFLVSFYNNEISEKSEIFDDQFSVERPDGSNFTLKIRSTKLEDSAMYFCARFQPSGGETQYFGPGTRLLVL.

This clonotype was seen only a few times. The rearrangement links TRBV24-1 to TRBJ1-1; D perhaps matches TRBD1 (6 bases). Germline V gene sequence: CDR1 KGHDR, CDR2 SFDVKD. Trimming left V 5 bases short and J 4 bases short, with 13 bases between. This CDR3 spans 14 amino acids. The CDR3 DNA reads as TGTGCCACCAGTGTGGGGGCGTGGAGCACTGAAGCTTTCTTT. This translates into CATSVGAWSTEAFF.

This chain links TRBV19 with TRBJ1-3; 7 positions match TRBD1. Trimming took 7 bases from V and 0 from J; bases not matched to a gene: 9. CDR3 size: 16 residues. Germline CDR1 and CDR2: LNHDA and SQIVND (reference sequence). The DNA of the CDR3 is TGTGCCAGTACGGGCGGCAGGGGGTTCTCTGGAAACACCATATATTTT. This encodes CASTGGRGFSGNTIYF.

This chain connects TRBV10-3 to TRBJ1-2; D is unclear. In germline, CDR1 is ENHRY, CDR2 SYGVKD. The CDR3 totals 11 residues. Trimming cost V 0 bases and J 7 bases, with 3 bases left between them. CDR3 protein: CAISESLGYTF. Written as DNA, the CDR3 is TGTGCCATCAGTGAGTCTCTTGGCTACACCTTC.

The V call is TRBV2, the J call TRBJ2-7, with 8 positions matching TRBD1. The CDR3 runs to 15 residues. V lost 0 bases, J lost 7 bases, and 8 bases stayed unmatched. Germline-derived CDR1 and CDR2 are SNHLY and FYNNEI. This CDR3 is CASSEAGTGDLEQYF. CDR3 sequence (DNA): TGTGCCAGCAGTGAAGCCGGGACAGGTGACTTGGAGCAGTACTTC.

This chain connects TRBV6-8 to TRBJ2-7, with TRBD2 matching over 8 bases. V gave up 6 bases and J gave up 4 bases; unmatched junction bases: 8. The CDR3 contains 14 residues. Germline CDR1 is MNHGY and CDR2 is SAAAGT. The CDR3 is CASREPGGAYEQYF. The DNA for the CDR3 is TGTGCCAGCAGGGAACCGGGGGGGGCTTACGAGCAGTACTTC.

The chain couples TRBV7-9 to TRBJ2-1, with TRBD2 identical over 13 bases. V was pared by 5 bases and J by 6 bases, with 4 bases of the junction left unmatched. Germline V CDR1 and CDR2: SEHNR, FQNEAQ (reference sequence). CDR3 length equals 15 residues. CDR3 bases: TGTGCCAGCAGCCGGGGACTAGCGGGATTCAATGAGCAGTTCTTC. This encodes CASSRGLAGFNEQFF.

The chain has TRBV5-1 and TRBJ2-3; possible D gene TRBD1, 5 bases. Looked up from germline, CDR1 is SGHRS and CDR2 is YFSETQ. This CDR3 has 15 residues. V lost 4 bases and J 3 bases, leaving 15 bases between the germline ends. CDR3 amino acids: CASSQRTGSTDTQYF. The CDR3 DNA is TGCGCCAGCAGCCAAAGAACAGGAAGTACAGATACGCAGTATTTT.

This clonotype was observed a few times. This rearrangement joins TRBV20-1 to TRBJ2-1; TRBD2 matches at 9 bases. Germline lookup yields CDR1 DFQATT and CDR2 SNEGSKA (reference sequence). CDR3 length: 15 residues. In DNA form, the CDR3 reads TGCACCGCTGGGAAGGCGGGAGGGTATTACAATGAGCAGTTCTTC. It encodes CTAGKAGGYYNEQFF.

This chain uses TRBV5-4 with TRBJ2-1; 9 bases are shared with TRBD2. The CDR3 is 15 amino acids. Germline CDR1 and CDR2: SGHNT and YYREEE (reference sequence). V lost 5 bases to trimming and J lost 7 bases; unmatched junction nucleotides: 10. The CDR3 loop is CASRLGRSGGNEQFF. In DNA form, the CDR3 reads TGTGCCAGCAGACTTGGCCGCAGCGGGGGGAATGAGCAGTTCTTC.

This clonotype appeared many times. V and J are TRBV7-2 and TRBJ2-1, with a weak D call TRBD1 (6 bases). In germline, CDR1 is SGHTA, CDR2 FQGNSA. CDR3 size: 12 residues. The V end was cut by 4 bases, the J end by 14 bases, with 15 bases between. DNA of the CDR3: TGTGCCAGCAGCTCCACTGTGGGGGCTGAGTTCTTC. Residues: CASSSTVGAEFF. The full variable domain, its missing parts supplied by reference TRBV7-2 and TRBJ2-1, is GAGVSQSPSNKVTEKGKDVELRCDPISGHTALYWYRQSLGQGLEFLIYFQGNSAPDKSGLPSDRFSAERTGGSVSTLTIQRTQQEDSAVYLCASSSTVGAEFFGPGTRLTVL.

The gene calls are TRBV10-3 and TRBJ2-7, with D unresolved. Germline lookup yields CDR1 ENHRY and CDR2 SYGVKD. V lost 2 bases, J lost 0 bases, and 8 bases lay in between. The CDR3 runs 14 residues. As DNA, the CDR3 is TGTGCCATCAGTGAGATCGGAAGCTCCTACGAGCAGTACTTC. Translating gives CAISEIGSSYEQYF.